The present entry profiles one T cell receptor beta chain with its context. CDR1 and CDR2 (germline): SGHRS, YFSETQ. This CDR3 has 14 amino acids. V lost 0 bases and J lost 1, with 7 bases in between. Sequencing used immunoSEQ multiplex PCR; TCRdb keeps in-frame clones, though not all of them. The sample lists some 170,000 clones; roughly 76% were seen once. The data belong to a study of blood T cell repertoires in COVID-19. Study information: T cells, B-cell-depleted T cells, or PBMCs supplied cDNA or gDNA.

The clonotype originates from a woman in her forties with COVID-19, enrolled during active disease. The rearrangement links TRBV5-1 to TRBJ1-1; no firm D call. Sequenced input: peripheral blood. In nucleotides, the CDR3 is TGCGCCAGCAGCTTGGATTCCGGGAACACTGAAGCTTTCTTT. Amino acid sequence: CASSLDSGNTEAFF.